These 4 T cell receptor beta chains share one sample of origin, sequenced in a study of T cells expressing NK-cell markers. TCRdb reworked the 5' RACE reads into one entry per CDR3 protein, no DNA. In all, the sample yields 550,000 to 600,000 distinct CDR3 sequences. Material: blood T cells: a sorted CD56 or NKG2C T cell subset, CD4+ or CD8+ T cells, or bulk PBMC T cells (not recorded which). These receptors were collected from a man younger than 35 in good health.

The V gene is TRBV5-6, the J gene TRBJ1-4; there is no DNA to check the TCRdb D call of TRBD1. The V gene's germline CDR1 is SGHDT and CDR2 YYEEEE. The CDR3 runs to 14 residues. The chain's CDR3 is CASSFDRLNEKLFF. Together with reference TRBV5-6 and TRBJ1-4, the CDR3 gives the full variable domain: DAGVTQSPTHLIKTRGQQVTLRCSPKSGHDTVSWYQQALGQGPQFIFQYYEEEERQRGNFPDRFSGHQFPNYSSELNVNALLLGDSALYLCASSFDRLNEKLFFGSGTQLSVL.

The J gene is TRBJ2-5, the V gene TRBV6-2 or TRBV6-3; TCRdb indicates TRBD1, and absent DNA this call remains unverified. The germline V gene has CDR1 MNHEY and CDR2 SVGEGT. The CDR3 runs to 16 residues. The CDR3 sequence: CASRGTLRPTGETQYF.

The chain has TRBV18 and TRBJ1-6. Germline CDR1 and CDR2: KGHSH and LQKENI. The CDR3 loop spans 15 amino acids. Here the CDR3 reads CASSPRAAINSPLHF. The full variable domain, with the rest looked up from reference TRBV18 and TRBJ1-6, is NAGVMQNPRHLVRRRGQEARLRCSPMKGHSHVYWYRQLPEEGLKFMVYLQKENIIDESGMPKERFSAEFPKEGPSILRIQQVVRGDSAAYFCASSPRAAINSPLHFGNGTRLTVT.

CDR3 amino acids: CASSQGLGTAKYEQYF. V gene TRBV14 combines with J gene TRBJ2-7; there is no DNA to check the TCRdb D call of TRBD1. CDR3 length: 16 residues. Germline V gene data show CDR1 as SGHDN and CDR2 as FVKESK.